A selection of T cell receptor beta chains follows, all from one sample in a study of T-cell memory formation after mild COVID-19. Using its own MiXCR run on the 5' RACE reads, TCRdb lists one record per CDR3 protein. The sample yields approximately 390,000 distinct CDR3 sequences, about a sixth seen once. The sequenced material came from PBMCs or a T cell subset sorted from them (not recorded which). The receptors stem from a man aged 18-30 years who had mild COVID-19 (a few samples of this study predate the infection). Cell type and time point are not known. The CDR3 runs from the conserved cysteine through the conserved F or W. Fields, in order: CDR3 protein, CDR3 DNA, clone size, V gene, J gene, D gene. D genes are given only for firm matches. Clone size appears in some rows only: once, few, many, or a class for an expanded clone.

CASSLLLTDPYNEQFF,TGTGCCAGCAGCTTACTATTGACGGACCCCTACAATGAGCAGTTCTTC,.,TRBV7-9,TRBJ2-1,.
CASSLKGADTQYF,TGTGCCAGCAGCTTAAAGGGGGCAGATACGCAGTATTTT,.,TRBV7-2,TRBJ2-3,.
CASSSQFRANTGELFF,TGTGCCAGTAGTTCTCAGTTCCGGGCAAACACCGGGGAGCTGTTTTTT,.,TRBV19,TRBJ2-2,.
CASSLGGGPRYNEQFF,TGTGCCAGCAGCTTAGGTGGGGGCCCCAGATACAATGAGCAGTTCTTC,.,TRBV7-2,TRBJ2-1,.
CASRGAGTNYGYTF,TGTGCCAGCCGGGGGGCGGGTACTAACTATGGCTACACCTTC,.,TRBV27,TRBJ1-2,.
CASRLTGDTQYF,TGTGCCAGCAGGTTGACTGGAGATACGCAGTATTTT,.,TRBV12-3/TRBV12-4,TRBJ2-3,.
CASSLSPGFNYGYTF,TGTGCCAGCAGTTTATCGCCAGGTTTTAACTATGGCTACACCTTC,.,TRBV27,TRBJ1-2,.
CASSHKFGGPNEQFF,TGCGCCAGCAGCCACAAGTTCGGGGGGCCGAATGAGCAGTTCTTC,few,TRBV4-1,TRBJ2-1,.
CSARGFGPTVEQFF,TGCAGTGCTAGAGGATTTGGGCCCACTGTTGAGCAGTTCTTC,.,TRBV20-1,TRBJ2-1,.
CASSSRQINEQFF,TGTGCCAGCAGTTCCAGACAGATCAATGAGCAGTTCTTC,.,TRBV12-3/TRBV12-4,TRBJ2-1,.
CASSQDWAGYEQYF,TGTGCCAGCAGCCAAGATTGGGCAGGCTACGAGCAGTACTTC,.,TRBV14,TRBJ2-7,.
CASSQDPGDNEQFF,TGTGCCAGCAGCCAAGATCCCGGAGACAATGAGCAGTTCTTC,.,TRBV4-2,TRBJ2-1,.
CASSPAGAGQQYF,TGTGCCAGCTCACCAGCCGGGGCAGGCCAACAGTACTTC,.,TRBV18,TRBJ2-5,.
CASSAFRVAYEQYF,TGTGCCAGCAGTGCTTTCCGGGTCGCCTACGAGCAGTACTTC,.,TRBV6-1,TRBJ2-7,.
CATSDPRTGTGELFF,TGTGCCACCAGTGATCCCCGGACAGGGACCGGGGAGCTGTTTTTT,.,TRBV24-1,TRBJ2-2,TRBD1
CASSPGTGSQPQHF,TGCGCCAGCAGCCCAGGGACAGGGAGTCAGCCCCAGCATTTT,few,TRBV5-1,TRBJ1-5,TRBD1
CSVGGQPGMQETQYF,TGCAGCGTGGGCGGACAGCCCGGGATGCAAGAGACCCAGTACTTC,.,TRBV29-1,TRBJ2-5,.
CASSSAKSYQETQYF,TGTGCCAGCAGTTCGGCCAAATCGTACCAAGAGACCCAGTACTTC,few,TRBV6-2/TRBV6-3,TRBJ2-5,.
CASSQVTSSKPGGELFF,TGCGCCAGCAGCCAGGTGACTAGCAGCAAACCGGGCGGGGAGCTGTTTTTT,.,TRBV4-1,TRBJ2-2,TRBD2
CASSPSGVRGNEKLFF,TGTGCCAGCAGTCCCTCGGGGGTTAGGGGGAATGAAAAACTGTTTTTT,.,TRBV12-3/TRBV12-4,TRBJ1-4,.
CASSLWQSYGYTF,TGTGCCAGCAGCTTATGGCAGAGCTATGGCTACACCTTC,few,TRBV7-9,TRBJ1-2,.
CASSRTGSEYGYTF,TGCGCCAGCAGCCGGACAGGGTCCGAGTATGGCTACACCTTC,.,TRBV5-1,TRBJ1-2,TRBD1
CASSPHRDSQETQYF,TGTGCCAGCAGCCCCCATCGGGACAGCCAAGAGACCCAGTACTTC,.,TRBV7-6,TRBJ2-5,TRBD1
CASTLDGTFYNEQFF,TGTGCCAGCACCCTTGACGGGACGTTCTACAATGAGCAGTTCTTC,few,TRBV27,TRBJ2-1,.
CAISEGQGTDTQYF,TGTGCCATCAGTGAGGGGCAGGGCACAGATACGCAGTATTTT,few,TRBV10-3,TRBJ2-3,.
CASSPSRGQETQYF,TGTGCCAGCAGTCCGTCCAGGGGTCAAGAGACCCAGTACTTC,many,TRBV6-2/TRBV6-3,TRBJ2-5,.
CASSFGQHFPIYF,TGTGCCAGCAGCTTCGGACAACATTTTCCCATATATTTT,.,TRBV5-6,TRBJ1-3,.
CATNQDRGGTEAFF,TGTGCCACCAACCAGGACAGGGGTGGCACTGAAGCTTTCTTT,few,TRBV15,TRBJ1-1,TRBD1
CASSLKLGRPTEAFF,TGCGCCAGCAGCCTTAAATTAGGGAGACCGACTGAAGCTTTCTTT,.,TRBV5-1,TRBJ1-1,.
CASSPAGNYGYTF,TGCGCCAGCAGCCCGGCAGGGAACTATGGCTACACCTTC,many,TRBV18,TRBJ1-2,.
CASSHVKHGSGQETQYF,TGTGCCAGCAGCCACGTAAAGCATGGCAGCGGCCAAGAGACCCAGTACTTC,few,TRBV3-1,TRBJ2-5,.
CASSQVQEYEQYF,TGCGCCAGCAGCCAAGTGCAGGAGTACGAGCAGTACTTC,few,TRBV4-1,TRBJ2-7,.
CASSLATNQETQYF,TGCGCCAGCAGCTTAGCCACCAACCAAGAGACCCAGTACTTC,few,TRBV5-1,TRBJ2-5,.